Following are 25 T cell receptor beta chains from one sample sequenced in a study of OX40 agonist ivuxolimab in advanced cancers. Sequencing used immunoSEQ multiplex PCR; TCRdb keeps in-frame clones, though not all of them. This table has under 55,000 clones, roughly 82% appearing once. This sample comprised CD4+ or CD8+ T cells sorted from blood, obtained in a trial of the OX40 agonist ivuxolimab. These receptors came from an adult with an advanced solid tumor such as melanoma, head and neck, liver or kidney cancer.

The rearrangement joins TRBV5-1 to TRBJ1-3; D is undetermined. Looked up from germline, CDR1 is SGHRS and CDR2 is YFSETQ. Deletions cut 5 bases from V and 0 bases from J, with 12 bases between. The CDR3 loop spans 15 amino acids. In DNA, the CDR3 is TGCGCCAGCAGTGGGCAGGCAGGCTCTGGAAACACCATATATTTT. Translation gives CASSGQAGSGNTIYF.

CDR3 sequence reads: CASSQGTNTEAFF. The CDR3 DNA sequence: TGTGCCAGCAGCCAAGGTACGAACACTGAAGCTTTCTTT. The V gene is TRBV14, the J gene TRBJ1-1, with D unclear. Trimming pared 1 base from V and 1 base from J, leaving 4 bases between. The CDR3 totals 13 residues. Looked up from germline, CDR1 is SGHDN and CDR2 is FVKESK.

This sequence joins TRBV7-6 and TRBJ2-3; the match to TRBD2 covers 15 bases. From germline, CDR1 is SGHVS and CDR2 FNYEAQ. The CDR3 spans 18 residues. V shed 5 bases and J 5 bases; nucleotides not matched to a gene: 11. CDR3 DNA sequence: TGTGCCAGCAGCCCGAGCGCAGGGACTAGCGGGAGGAAAGATACGCAGTATTTT. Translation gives CASSPSAGTSGRKDTQYF.

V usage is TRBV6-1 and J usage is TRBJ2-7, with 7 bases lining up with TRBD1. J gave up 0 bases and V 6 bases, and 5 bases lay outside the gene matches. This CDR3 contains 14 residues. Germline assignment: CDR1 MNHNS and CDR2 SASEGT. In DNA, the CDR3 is TGTGCCAGCAGGATGGGACAGAGCTCCTACGAGCAGTACTTC. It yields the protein CASRMGQSSYEQYF.

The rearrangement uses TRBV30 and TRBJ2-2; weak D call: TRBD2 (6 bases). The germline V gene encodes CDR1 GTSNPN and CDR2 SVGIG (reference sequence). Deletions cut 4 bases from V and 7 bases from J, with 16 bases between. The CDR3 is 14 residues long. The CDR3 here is CAWTSPGLGGELFF. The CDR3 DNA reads TGTGCCTGGACGTCTCCGGGACTCGGCGGGGAGCTGTTTTTT.

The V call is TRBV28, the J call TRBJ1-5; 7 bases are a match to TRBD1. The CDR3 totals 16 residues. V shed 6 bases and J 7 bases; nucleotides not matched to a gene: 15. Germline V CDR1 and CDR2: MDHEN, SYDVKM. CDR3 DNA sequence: TGTGCCAGCAGATCCGTCCCCGGGACAGCCGACCAGCCCCAGCATTTT. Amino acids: CASRSVPGTADQPQHF.

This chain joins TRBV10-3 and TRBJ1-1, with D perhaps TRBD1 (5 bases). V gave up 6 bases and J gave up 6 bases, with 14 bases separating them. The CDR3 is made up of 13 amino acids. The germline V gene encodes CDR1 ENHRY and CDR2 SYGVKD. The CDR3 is CAIRYDPGAEAFF. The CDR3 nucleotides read TGTGCCATCAGGTATGACCCGGGGGCTGAAGCTTTCTTT.

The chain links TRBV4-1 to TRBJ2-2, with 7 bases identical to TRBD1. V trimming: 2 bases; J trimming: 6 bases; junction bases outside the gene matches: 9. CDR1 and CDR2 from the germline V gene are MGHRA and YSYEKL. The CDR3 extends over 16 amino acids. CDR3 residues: CASSQSPTGLPGELFF. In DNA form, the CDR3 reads TGCGCCAGCAGCCAAAGTCCGACAGGGCTCCCCGGGGAGCTGTTTTTT.

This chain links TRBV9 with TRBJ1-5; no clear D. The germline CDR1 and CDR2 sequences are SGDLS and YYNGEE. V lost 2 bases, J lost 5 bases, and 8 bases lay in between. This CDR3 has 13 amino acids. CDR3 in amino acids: CASSVDGDQPQHF. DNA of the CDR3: TGTGCCAGCAGCGTGGACGGAGATCAGCCCCAGCATTTT.

The CDR3 nucleotides read TGTGCCAGCAGCTTTCGGACACAAAACTATGGCTACACCTTC. This encodes CASSFRTQNYGYTF. The chain has TRBV7-9 and TRBJ1-2, with D possibly matching TRBD1 (5 bases). The CDR3 contains 14 residues. Germline CDR1 and CDR2: SEHNR and FQNEAQ (reference sequence). The V and J ends lost 3 bases and 2 bases respectively, with 10 bases between them.

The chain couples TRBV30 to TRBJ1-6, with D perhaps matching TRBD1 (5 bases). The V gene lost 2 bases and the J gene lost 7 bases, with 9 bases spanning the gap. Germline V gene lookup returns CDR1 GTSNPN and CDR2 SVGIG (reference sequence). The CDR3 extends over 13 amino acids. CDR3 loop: CAWSSQGNSPLHF. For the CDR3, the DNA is TGTGCCTGGAGTAGTCAGGGAAATTCACCCCTCCACTTT.

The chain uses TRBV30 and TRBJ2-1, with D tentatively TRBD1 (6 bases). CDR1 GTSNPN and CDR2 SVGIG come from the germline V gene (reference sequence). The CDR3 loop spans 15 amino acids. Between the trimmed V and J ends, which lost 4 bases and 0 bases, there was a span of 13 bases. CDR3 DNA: TGTGCCTGGATAATCAGGGGTAGCTCCTACAATGAGCAGTTCTTC. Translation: CAWIIRGSSYNEQFF.

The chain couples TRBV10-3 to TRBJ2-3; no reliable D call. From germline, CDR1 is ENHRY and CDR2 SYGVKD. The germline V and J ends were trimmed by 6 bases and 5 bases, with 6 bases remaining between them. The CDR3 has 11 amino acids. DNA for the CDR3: TGTGCCATCAGCCCCCAAGATACGCAGTATTTT. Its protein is CAISPQDTQYF.

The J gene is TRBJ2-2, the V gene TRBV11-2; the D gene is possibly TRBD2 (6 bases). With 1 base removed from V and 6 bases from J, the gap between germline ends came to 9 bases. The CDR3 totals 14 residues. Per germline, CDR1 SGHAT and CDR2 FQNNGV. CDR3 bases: TGTGCCAGCAGCTTAGGGACTACCTCCGGGGAGCTGTTTTTT. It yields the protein CASSLGTTSGELFF. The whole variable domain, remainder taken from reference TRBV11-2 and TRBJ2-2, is EAGVAQSPRYKIIEKRQSVAFWCNPISGHATLYWYQQILGQGPKLLIQFQNNGVVDDSQLPKDRFSAERLKGVDSTLKIQPAKLEDSAVYLCASSLGTTSGELFFGEGSRLTVL.

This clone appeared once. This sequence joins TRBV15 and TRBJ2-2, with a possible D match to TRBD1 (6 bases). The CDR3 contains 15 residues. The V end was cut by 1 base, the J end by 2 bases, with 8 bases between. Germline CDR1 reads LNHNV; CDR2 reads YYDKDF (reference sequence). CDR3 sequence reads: CATSRATGNTGELFF. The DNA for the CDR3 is TGTGCCACCAGCAGAGCGACAGGAAACACCGGGGAGCTGTTTTTT.

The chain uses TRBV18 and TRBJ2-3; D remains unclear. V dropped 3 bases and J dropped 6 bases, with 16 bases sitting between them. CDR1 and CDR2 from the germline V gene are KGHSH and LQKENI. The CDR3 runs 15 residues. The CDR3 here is CASSPLQQGMDTQYF. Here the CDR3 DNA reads TGTGCCAGCTCACCCCTTCAGCAAGGAATGGATACGCAGTATTTT.

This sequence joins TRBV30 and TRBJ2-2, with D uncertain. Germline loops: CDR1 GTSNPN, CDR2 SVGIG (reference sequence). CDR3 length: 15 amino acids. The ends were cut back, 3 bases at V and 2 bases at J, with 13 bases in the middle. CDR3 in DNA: TGTGCCTGGAGAGCAAGGGCGGCAAACACCGGGGAGCTGTTTTTT. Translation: CAWRARAANTGELFF.

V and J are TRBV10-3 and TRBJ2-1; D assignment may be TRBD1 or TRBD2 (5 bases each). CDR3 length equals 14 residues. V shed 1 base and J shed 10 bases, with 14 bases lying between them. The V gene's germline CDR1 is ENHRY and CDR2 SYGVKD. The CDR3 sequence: CAISEYGTKGEQFF. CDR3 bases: TGTGCCATCAGTGAGTACGGGACCAAGGGAGAGCAGTTCTTC.

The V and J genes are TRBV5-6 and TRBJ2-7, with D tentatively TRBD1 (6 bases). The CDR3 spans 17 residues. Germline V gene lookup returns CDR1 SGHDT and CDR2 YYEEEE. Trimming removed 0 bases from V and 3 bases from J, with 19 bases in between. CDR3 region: CASSLGGLTDVYYEQYF. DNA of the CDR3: TGTGCCAGCAGCTTGGGGGGGCTGACAGACGTCTACTACGAGCAGTACTTC.

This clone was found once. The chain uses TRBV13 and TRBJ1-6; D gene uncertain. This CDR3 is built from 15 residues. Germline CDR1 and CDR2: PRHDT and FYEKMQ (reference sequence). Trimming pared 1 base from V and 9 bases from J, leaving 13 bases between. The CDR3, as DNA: TGTGCCAGCAGCTTAGCTACAGAAATAGGTTCACCCCTCCACTTT. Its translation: CASSLATEIGSPLHF.

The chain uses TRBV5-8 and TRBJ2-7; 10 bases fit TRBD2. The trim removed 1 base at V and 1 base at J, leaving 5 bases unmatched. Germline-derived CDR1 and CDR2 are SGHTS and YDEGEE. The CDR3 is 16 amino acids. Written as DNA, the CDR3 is TGTGCCAGCAGCTTGTGGTTTAGCGGGAGGTCCTACGAGCAGTACTTC. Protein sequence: CASSLWFSGRSYEQYF.

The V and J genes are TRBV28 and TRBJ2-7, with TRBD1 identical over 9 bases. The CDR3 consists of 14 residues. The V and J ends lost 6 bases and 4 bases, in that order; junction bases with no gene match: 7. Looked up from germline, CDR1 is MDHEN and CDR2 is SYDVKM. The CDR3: CASRGTGKSYEQYF. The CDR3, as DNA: TGTGCCAGCAGAGGGACAGGGAAATCTTACGAGCAGTACTTC.

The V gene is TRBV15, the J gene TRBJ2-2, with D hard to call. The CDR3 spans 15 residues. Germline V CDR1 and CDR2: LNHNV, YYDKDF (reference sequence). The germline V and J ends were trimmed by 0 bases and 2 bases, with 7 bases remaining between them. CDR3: CATSRDLVNTGELFF. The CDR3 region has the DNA TGTGCCACCAGCAGAGATCTAGTTAACACCGGGGAGCTGTTTTTT.

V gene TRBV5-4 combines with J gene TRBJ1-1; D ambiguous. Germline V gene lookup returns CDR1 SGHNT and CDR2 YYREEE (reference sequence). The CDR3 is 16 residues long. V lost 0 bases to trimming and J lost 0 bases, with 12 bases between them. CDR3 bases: TGTGCCAGCAGCTTGGTTGGGTTTCCGATGAACACTGAAGCTTTCTTT. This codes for CASSLVGFPMNTEAFF.

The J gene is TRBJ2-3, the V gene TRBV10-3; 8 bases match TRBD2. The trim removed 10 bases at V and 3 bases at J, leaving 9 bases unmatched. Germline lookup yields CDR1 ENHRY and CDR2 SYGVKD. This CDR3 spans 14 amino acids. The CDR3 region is CATRGREATDTQYF. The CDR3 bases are TGTGCCACACGTGGGCGGGAGGCGACAGATACGCAGTATTTT.